These 13 T cell receptor beta chains originate from one sample sequenced in a study of T cell repertoires in cytomegalovirus infection. TCRdb re-called the reads with MiXCR, one entry per CDR3 protein. The repertoire holds almost 550,000 distinct CDR3 sequences, 15% to 20% seen once, with 20% to 30% in the top ten. Sequenced: CD8+ T cells from PBMCs. The receptors derive from a human donor in good health (CMV status not recorded). Some clones in this sample may be carry-over from other donors' samples.

The rearrangement joins TRBV19 to TRBJ1-1, with 9 positions matching TRBD1. The germline V gene has CDR1 LNHDA and CDR2 SQIVND (reference sequence). With V trimmed by 6 bases and J by 7 bases, 6 bases remained unmatched. The CDR3 is made up of 13 amino acids. The chain's CDR3 is CASRRDRASEAFF. The CDR3 DNA is TGTGCCAGTAGGCGGGACAGGGCTAGTGAAGCTTTCTTT.

The V and J genes are TRBV6-5 and TRBJ2-7; a weak D match, TRBD2 (5 bases). V dropped 2 bases and J dropped 0 bases, with 23 bases sitting between them. This CDR3 has 19 amino acids. CDR1 is MNHEY, CDR2 SVGAGI, per germline. The CDR3 region has the DNA TGTGCCAGCAGTTACCCCGTTGGTGGCGACGGGATGAACTCCTACGAGCAGTACTTC. Residues: CASSYPVGGDGMNSYEQYF.

This clonotype has a count of ten or more. The chain uses TRBV7-9 and TRBJ2-5; weak D call: TRBD1 (6 bases). The germline V gene has CDR1 SEHNR and CDR2 FQNEAQ (reference sequence). Trimming removed 5 bases at V and 5 bases at J, with 18 bases between. The CDR3 is 15 residues long. This chain's CDR3 is CASSRAQGSFETQYF. The CDR3 DNA reads as TGTGCCAGCAGCCGGGCACAGGGCTCGTTCGAGACCCAGTACTTC.

The chain has TRBV29-1 and TRBJ2-1, with 8 nucleotides matching TRBD2. J gave up 4 bases and V 3 bases, and 11 bases lay outside the gene matches. Germline CDR1 reads SQVTM; CDR2 reads ANQGSEA. This CDR3 comprises 16 residues. CDR3 sequence reads: CSVDPPSSGYYNEQFF. Written as DNA, the CDR3 is TGCAGCGTTGATCCACCCTCTAGCGGGTATTACAATGAGCAGTTCTTC.

V is TRBV20-1 and J is TRBJ2-3; 10 bases fit TRBD2. Per germline, CDR1 DFQATT and CDR2 SNEGSKA (reference sequence). This CDR3 has 13 amino acids. CDR3 loop: CSVSGRPTDTQYF. CDR3 in DNA: TGCAGCGTTAGCGGGAGGCCCACAGATACGCAGTATTTT.

This clonotype was detected ten times or more. The chain couples TRBV27 to TRBJ2-7, with a possible D match to TRBD1 (5 bases). The CDR3 spans 13 residues. The V end was cut by 0 bases, the J end by 4 bases, with 7 bases between. Per the germline V gene, CDR1 is MNHEY and CDR2 is SMNVEV (reference sequence). The DNA for the CDR3 is TGTGCCAGCAGTTTATCCAGGGTTTACGAGCAGTACTTC. This gives the protein CASSLSRVYEQYF.

Regarding this clonotype: A clone one base away is much larger, so this may be a read error. J is TRBJ2-3 and V is TRBV7-8; D gene ambiguous. The V gene's germline CDR1 is SGHVS and CDR2 FQNEAQ. CDR3 length: 13 residues. V shed 3 bases and J shed 0 bases, with 4 bases lying between them. The CDR3 DNA is TGTGCCAGCAGCTTCTACAGCACAGATACGCAGTATTTT. Its protein is CASSFYSTDTQYF.

This clonotype is a singleton in its sample. Germline and junction disagree at one end, which may indicate a read error. This chain connects TRBV7-6 to TRBJ2-7, with D possibly matching TRBD2 (5 bases). This CDR3 has 16 amino acids. Germline V gene lookup returns CDR1 SGHVS and CDR2 FNYEAQ. As DNA, the CDR3 is TGTGCAAGCAGCCCCCCGGAGTCGTTGGGAGTCTACGAGCAGTACTTC. Translating gives CASSPPESLGVYEQYF.

The gene calls are TRBV5-1 and TRBJ2-7; D may be TRBD1 (7 bases). The CDR3 sequence is 15 residues long. CDR1 SGHRS and CDR2 YFSETQ come from the germline V gene. V was trimmed by 0 bases and J by 3 bases, leaving 13 bases between them. CDR3 protein: CASSLVAGGNYEQYF. DNA for the CDR3: TGCGCCAGCAGCTTGGTGGCAGGGGGGAACTACGAGCAGTACTTC.

Comments on this clonotype: A much larger clone is a single base away; this may be a read error. The V gene is TRBV27, the J gene TRBJ2-6; TRBD2 might be the D (6 bases). CDR1 is MNHEY, CDR2 SMNVEV, per germline (reference sequence). Trimming removed 2 bases at V and 4 bases at J, with 27 bases between. This CDR3 region has 21 residues. CDR3 DNA: TGTGCCAGCAGTTTAAAGGCAGGACTAAAGTTGGGTGGGTCCGGGGCCAACGTCCTGACTTTC. Protein product: CASSLKAGLKLGGSGANVLTF.

V usage is TRBV9 and J usage is TRBJ2-2; 9 bases align to TRBD1. The CDR3 totals 18 residues. V was pared by 0 bases and J by 8 bases, with 14 bases of the junction left unmatched. Germline V gene lookup returns CDR1 SGDLS and CDR2 YYNGEE. The CDR3 reads CASSVGLRGQGPGGELFF. The CDR3 region has the DNA TGTGCCAGCAGCGTAGGTCTGAGGGGACAGGGCCCAGGAGGGGAGCTGTTTTTT.

This clonotype was observed a few times. This chain uses TRBV12-3 or TRBV12-4 with TRBJ2-6; 10 nucleotides match TRBD2. V trimming: 6 bases; J trimming: 3 bases; junction bases outside the gene matches: 11. The CDR3 contains 18 residues. CDR3 nucleotide sequence: TGTGCCAGCAGCTTGAGCGGGGGGGCCGGCCGTGGGGCCAACGTCCTGACTTTC. Protein sequence: CASSLSGGAGRGANVLTF.

The rearrangement uses TRBV7-9 and TRBJ1-1; D unclear. The V gene lost 3 bases and the J gene lost 8 bases, with 4 bases spanning the gap. The CDR3 has 10 amino acids. Germline V gene data show CDR1 as SEHNR and CDR2 as FQNEAQ (reference sequence). CDR3 residues: CASSLTEAFF. Written as DNA, the CDR3 is TGTGCCAGCAGCTTGACGGAAGCTTTCTTT. Complete variable domain (other parts from reference TRBV7-9 and TRBJ1-1): DTGVSQNPRHKITKRGQNVTFRCDPISEHNRLYWYRQTLGQGPEFLTYFQNEAQLEKSRLLSDRFSAERPKGSFSTLEIQRTEQGDSAMYLCASSLTEAFFGQGTRLTVV.